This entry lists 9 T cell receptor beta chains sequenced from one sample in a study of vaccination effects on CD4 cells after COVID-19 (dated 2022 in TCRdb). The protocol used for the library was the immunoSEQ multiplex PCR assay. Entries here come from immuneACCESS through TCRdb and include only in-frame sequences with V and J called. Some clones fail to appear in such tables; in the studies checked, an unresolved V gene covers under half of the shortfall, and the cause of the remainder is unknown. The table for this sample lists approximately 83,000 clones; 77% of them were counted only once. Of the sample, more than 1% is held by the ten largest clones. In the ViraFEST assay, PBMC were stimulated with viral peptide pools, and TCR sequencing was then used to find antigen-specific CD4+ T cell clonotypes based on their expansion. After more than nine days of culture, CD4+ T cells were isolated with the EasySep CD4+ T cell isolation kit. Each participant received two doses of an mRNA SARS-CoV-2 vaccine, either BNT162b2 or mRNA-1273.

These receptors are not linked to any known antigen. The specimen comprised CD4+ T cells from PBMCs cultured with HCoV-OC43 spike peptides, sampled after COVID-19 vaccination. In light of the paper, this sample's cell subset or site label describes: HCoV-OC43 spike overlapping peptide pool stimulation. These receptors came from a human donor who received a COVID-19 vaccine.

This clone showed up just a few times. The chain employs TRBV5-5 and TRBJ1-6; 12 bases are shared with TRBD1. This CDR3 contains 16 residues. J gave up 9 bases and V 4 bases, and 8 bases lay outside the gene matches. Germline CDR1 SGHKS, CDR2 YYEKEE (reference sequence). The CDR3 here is CASSKTGTGGVSPLHF. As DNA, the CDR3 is TGTGCCAGCAGCAAAACGGGGACAGGGGGCGTTTCACCCCTCCACTTT.

CDR3 sequence reads: CASSIEGAGEQFF. In DNA form, the CDR3 reads TGTGCCAGTAGTATAGAAGGGGCGGGTGAGCAGTTCTTC. V gene TRBV19 combines with J gene TRBJ2-1, with D possibly called TRBD1 or TRBD2 (5 bases each). Trimming removed 0 bases from V and 9 bases from J, with 9 bases in between. This CDR3 has 13 residues. In germline, CDR1 is LNHDA, CDR2 SQIVND (reference sequence).

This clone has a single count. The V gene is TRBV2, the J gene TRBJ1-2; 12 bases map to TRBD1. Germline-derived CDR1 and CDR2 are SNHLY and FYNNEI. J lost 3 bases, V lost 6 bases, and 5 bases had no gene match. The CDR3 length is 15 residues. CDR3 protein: CASRGTGGADYGYTF. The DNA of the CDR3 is TGTGCCAGCAGGGGGACAGGGGGCGCGGACTATGGCTACACCTTC.

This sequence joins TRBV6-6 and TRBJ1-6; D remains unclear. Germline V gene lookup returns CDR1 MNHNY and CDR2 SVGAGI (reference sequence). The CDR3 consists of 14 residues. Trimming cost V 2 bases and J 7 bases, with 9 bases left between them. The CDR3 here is CASSYKRENSPLHF. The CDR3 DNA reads TGTGCCAGCAGTTACAAACGGGAAAATTCACCCCTCCACTTT.

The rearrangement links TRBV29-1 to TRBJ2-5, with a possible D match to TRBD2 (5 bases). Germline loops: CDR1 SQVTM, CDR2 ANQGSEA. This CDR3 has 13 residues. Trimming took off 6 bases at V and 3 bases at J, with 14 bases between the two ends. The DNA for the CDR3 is TGCAGCGTCCGGGGTGACGGGAAAGAGACCCAGTACTTC. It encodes CSVRGDGKETQYF.

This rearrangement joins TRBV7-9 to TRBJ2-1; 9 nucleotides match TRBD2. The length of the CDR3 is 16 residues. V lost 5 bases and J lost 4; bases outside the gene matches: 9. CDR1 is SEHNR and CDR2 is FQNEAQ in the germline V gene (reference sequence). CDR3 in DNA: TGTGCCAGCAGCGGTGTGCGGGGGGGCTCTTACAATGAGCAGTTCTTC. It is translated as CASSGVRGGSYNEQFF.

The CDR3 region is CASSRGSGTYEQYV. In DNA form, the CDR3 reads TGTGCCAGCAGCCGAGGGAGTGGGACCTACGAGCAGTACGTC. The chain has TRBV6-5 and TRBJ2-7, with a weak D call TRBD2 (5 bases). There are 14 residues in the CDR3. Germline loops: CDR1 MNHEY, CDR2 SVGAGI. Trimming shortened V by 6 bases and J by 2 bases, and 14 bases separated the two germline ends.

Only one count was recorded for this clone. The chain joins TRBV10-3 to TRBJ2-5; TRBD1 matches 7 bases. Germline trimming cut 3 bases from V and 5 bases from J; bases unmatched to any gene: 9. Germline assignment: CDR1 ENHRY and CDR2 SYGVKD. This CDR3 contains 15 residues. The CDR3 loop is CAISDPGQRKETQYF. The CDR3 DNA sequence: TGTGCCATCAGTGACCCGGGACAGCGAAAGGAGACCCAGTACTTC.

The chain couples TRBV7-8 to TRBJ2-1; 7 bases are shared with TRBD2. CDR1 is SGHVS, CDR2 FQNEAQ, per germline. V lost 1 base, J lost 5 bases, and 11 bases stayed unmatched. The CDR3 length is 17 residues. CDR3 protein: CASSLEQVLAWNNEQFF. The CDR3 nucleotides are TGTGCCAGCAGCTTAGAACAAGTACTAGCGTGGAACAATGAGCAGTTCTTC.